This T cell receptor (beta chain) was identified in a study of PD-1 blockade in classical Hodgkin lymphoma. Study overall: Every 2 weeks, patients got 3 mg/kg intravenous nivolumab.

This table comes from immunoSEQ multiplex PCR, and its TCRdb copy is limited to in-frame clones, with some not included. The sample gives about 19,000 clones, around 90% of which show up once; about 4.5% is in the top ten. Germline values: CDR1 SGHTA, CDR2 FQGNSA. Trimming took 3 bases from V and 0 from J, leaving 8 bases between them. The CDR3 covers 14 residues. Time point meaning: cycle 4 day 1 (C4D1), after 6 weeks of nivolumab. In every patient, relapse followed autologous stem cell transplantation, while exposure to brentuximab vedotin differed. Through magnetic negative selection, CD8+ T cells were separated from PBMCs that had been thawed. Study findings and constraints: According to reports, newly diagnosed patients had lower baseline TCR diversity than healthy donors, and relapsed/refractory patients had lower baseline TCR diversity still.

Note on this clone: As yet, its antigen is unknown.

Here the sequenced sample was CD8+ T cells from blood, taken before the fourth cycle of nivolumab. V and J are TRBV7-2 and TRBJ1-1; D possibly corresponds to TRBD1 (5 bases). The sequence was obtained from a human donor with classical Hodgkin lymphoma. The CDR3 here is CASSFGTVNTEAFF. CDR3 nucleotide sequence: TGTGCCAGCAGCTTTGGGACGGTGAACACTGAAGCTTTCTTT.